These 10 T cell receptor beta chains were all obtained from the same sample, sequenced in a study of blood T cell repertoires in COVID-19. This table comes from immunoSEQ multiplex PCR, and its TCRdb copy is limited to in-frame clones, with some not included. Of 95,000 to 150,000 clones in the sample, around two thirds were seen once. Sequenced: peripheral blood. All receptors derive from a woman in her 70s with acute or convalescent COVID-19.

This chain connects TRBV5-4 to TRBJ1-2, with TRBD1 as a possible D gene (6 bases). Germline-derived CDR1 and CDR2 are SGHNT and YYREEE (reference sequence). The length of the CDR3 is 14 residues. Trimming took 5 bases from V and 4 from J, leaving 15 bases between them. This CDR3 is CASRPQGGGYGYTF. The CDR3 coding sequence is TGTGCCAGCAGACCACAGGGCGGTGGCTATGGCTACACCTTC.

The chain combines TRBV5-1 with TRBJ1-2; 7 bases fit TRBD1. CDR3 length: 13 amino acids. Germline loops: CDR1 SGHRS, CDR2 YFSETQ. The J segment lost 7 bases and the V segment lost 4 bases, leaving 7 bases of the junction unmatched. CDR3 coding DNA: TGCGCCAGCAGCCCAAAAGGGACAGCTGGCTACACCTTC. It translates to CASSPKGTAGYTF. The full variable domain, with the rest looked up from reference TRBV5-1 and TRBJ1-2, is KAGVTQTPRYLIKTRGQQVTLSCSPISGHRSVSWYQQTPGQGLQFLFEYFSETQRNKGNFPGRFSGRQFSNSRSEMNVSTLELGDSALYLCASSPKGTAGYTFGSGTRLTVV.

The V gene is TRBV4-1, the J gene TRBJ1-2; TRBD1 is a possible D gene (5 bases). V was clipped by 3 bases and J by 2 bases, with 13 bases between them. Germline values: CDR1 MGHRA, CDR2 YSYEKL. This CDR3 region has 15 residues. The CDR3 here is CASSHGPGVNYGYTF. The CDR3 nucleotides are TGCGCCAGCAGCCATGGACCGGGGGTCAACTATGGCTACACCTTC.

The V gene is TRBV28, the J gene TRBJ1-2; 8 positions match TRBD1. Per germline, CDR1 MDHEN and CDR2 SYDVKM. The CDR3 length is 14 residues. V lost 2 bases and J lost 4; bases outside the gene matches: 3. CDR3 nucleotides: TGTGCCAGCAGTTTACGGGACAGGATCTATGGCTACACCTTC. Its protein product is CASSLRDRIYGYTF.

In its sample, this clone was seen a few times. The CDR3 here is CASSLTGGSYNEQFF. In DNA form, the CDR3 reads TGCGCCAGCAGCTTGACGGGAGGCTCCTACAATGAGCAGTTCTTC. V and J are TRBV5-1 and TRBJ2-1; 7 bases map to TRBD2. Trimming cost V 1 base and J 0 bases; bases outside gene matches: 1. Germline lookup yields CDR1 SGHRS and CDR2 YFSETQ. The CDR3 spans 15 residues.

J is TRBJ2-2 and V is TRBV4-1; the match to TRBD2 covers 9 bases. J lost 7 bases, V lost 4 bases, and 10 bases had no gene match. CDR3 length equals 16 residues. Germline CDR1 and CDR2: MGHRA and YSYEKL. As DNA, the CDR3 is TGCGCCAGCAGCCCGCGAGCGGGGGGCCGGGGCGGGGAGCTGTTTTTT. The encoded protein is CASSPRAGGRGGELFF.

The rearrangement links TRBV28 to TRBJ2-1; 7 positions agree with TRBD2. V shed 4 bases, J shed 0 bases, and the junction held 18 bases outside the gene matches. Per germline, CDR1 MDHEN and CDR2 SYDVKM. This CDR3 is 20 amino acids long. The CDR3 sequence is CASSSLTGGPTLSSYNEQFF. CDR3 nucleotide sequence: TGTGCCAGCAGTTCCCTAACGGGAGGCCCTACCTTAAGCTCCTACAATGAGCAGTTCTTC.

This chain connects TRBV7-2 to TRBJ2-7; 8 positions match TRBD2. Looked up from germline, CDR1 is SGHTA and CDR2 is FQGNSA. The junction had 11 bases not matched to a gene; V was cut back by 5 bases and J by 5 bases. CDR3 length equals 15 residues. In DNA, the CDR3 is TGTGCCAGCAGCCAAACGGCCGGGAGGGCAGACGAGCAGTACTTC. This translates into CASSQTAGRADEQYF.

The table lists this clone with a few counts. The J gene is TRBJ1-6, the V gene TRBV3-1 (or the pseudogene TRBV3-2); 8 bases agree with TRBD1. V dropped 4 bases and J dropped 11; count of bases not matched to a gene: 4. Germline-derived CDR1 and CDR2 are LGHDT and YNNKEL (reference sequence). The CDR3 sequence is 13 residues long. This CDR3 reads CASSRDRMTPLHF. The CDR3 region has the DNA TGTGCCAGCAGCCGGGACAGGATGACACCCCTCCACTTT.

This chain links TRBV9 with TRBJ1-6, with D unclear. The CDR3 extends over 15 amino acids. Germline V gene lookup returns CDR1 SGDLS and CDR2 YYNGEE. Trimming shortened V by 0 bases and J by 6 bases, and 10 bases separated the two germline ends. This CDR3 is CASSVGLTRNSPLHF. CDR3 in DNA: TGTGCCAGCAGCGTAGGCCTGACTCGTAATTCACCCCTCCACTTT.